This T cell receptor (beta chain) was documented in a study of blood T cell repertoires in COVID-19. On the study more broadly: The analysed material was cDNA or gDNA that came from T cells, B-cell-depleted T cells, or PBMCs.

Method: immunoSEQ multiplex PCR; TCRdb's copy keeps in-frame clones and lacks some. The table shows approximately 220,000 clones, with 65% to 85% occurring only once. Germline V CDR1 and CDR2: LGHNA, YNFKEQ. There are 16 residues in the CDR3. Trimming at V came to 4 bases and at J to 5 bases, leaving 13 bases not matched to a gene. Sequenced sample: PBMCs or T cells enriched from blood (not recorded which). The clonotype comes from a middle-aged woman with acute COVID-19. This sequence joins TRBV4-2 and TRBJ2-7; 8 bases agree with TRBD2. The CDR3 loop reads CASSPAAGGRWDEQYF. In DNA form, the CDR3 reads TGTGCCAGCAGCCCCGCCGCGGGAGGCCGCTGGGACGAGCAGTACTTC.